Listed below are T cell receptor beta chains from one sample, sequenced in a study of T cell responses to AZD1222 COVID-19 vaccine. TCRdb's table, derived via immunoSEQ multiplex PCR, lists solely in-frame clones and lacks some. The data hold more than 90,000 clones, with about 86% observed a single time. The sample was peripheral blood, taken 28 days after the second AZD1222 dose. These receptor sequences come from an adult who received the AZD1222 COVID-19 vaccine. The CDR3 runs from the conserved cysteine through the conserved F or W. The D gene is left open where the match is weak. Size is omitted from some rows. Given values are once, few, many or a class for expanded clones.

abundance,d_gene,j_gene,v_gene,CDR3aa,CDR3nt
-,TRBD2,TRBJ2-1,TRBV5-4,CASSGLAISSYNEQFF,TGTGCCAGCAGCGGACTAGCGATCAGCTCCTACAATGAGCAGTTCTTC
-,-,TRBJ1-4,TRBV30,CAWSRGNTGVSGLFF,TGTGCCTGGAGTCGAGGAAATACCGGGGTTTCTGGACTGTTTTTT
few,-,TRBJ2-6,TRBV7-2,CASSLPPYLRRGANVLTF,TGTGCCAGCAGCCTCCCGCCGTATTTGAGGCGTGGGGCCAACGTCCTGACTTTC
-,TRBD1,TRBJ2-1,TRBV7-3,CASSLGRDRSSVAYNEQFF,TGTGCCAGCAGCTTAGGCCGGGACAGGTCGTCGGTGGCCTACAATGAGCAGTTCTTC
-,TRBD2,TRBJ2-7,TRBV5-1,CASSLAGTSGIYEQYF,TGCGCCAGCAGCTTGGCCGGGACTAGCGGGATATACGAGCAGTACTTC
-,-,TRBJ1-2,TRBV2,CASTIQVRIGYTF,TGTGCCAGCACAATCCAGGTTAGGATCGGCTACACCTTC
-,-,TRBJ2-4,TRBV27,CASSTPRDPKNIQYF,TGTGCCAGCAGTACCCCTCGGGACCCAAAAAACATTCAGTACTTC
-,-,TRBJ1-6,TRBV11-3,CASSLGGGDNSPLHF,TGTGCCAGCAGCCTCGGGGGAGGCGATAATTCACCCCTCCACTTT
-,TRBD2,TRBJ2-1,TRBV29-1,CSVRREETYNEQFF,TGCAGCGTCAGGCGGGAGGAGACCTACAATGAGCAGTTCTTC
-,TRBD1,TRBJ1-2,TRBV19,CASSPAGGRGYTF,TGTGCCAGTAGCCCCGCAGGGGGCCGTGGCTACACCTTC
once,-,TRBJ1-3,TRBV27,CASSSGVSGNTIYF,TGTGCCAGCAGTAGTGGCGTCTCTGGAAACACCATATATTTT
-,TRBD1,TRBJ1-1,TRBV27,CASSHRGTGGENTEAFF,TGTGCCAGCTCCCATCGGGGGACAGGGGGAGAGAACACTGAAGCTTTCTTT
-,-,TRBJ2-2,TRBV7-9,CASRFLFGKRNTGELFF,TGTGCCAGCAGATTCCTGTTTGGGAAGAGGAACACCGGGGAGCTGTTTTTT
-,-,TRBJ1-1,TRBV6-5,CASRPTGPHTEAFF,TGTGCCAGCAGACCCACAGGGCCACACACTGAAGCTTTCTTT
few,-,TRBJ2-1,TRBV19,CASSTYPAVEQFF,TGTGCCAGTAGTACGTATCCCGCGGTTGAGCAGTTCTTC
-,-,TRBJ1-3,TRBV27,CASAQRGLSGNTIYF,TGTGCCAGCGCTCAGCGGGGGCTCTCTGGAAACACCATATATTTT
-,-,TRBJ2-7,TRBV19,CASSIREGPYEQYF,TGTGCCAGTAGTATTAGAGAGGGGCCCTACGAGCAGTACTTC
-,-,TRBJ1-5,TRBV19,CASSIRGTSNQPQHF,TGTGCCAGTAGTATAAGGGGTACCAGCAATCAGCCCCAGCATTTT
-,TRBD1,TRBJ1-3,TRBV6-5,CASRTGDAGNTIYF,TGTGCCAGCAGGACAGGGGACGCTGGAAACACCATATATTTT
-,TRBD1,TRBJ2-7,TRBV19,CASSNNRGTEQYF,TGTGCCAGTAGTAATAACAGGGGAACTGAGCAGTACTTC
-,-,TRBJ2-7,TRBV19,CASSLGLPDEQYF,TGTGCCAGTAGTCTGGGTCTCCCTGACGAGCAGTACTTC
few,-,TRBJ1-3,TRBV7-8,CASSLGGSGNTIYF,TGTGCCAGCAGCTTAGGGGGCTCTGGAAACACCATATATTTT
-,TRBD1,TRBJ1-4,TRBV11-2,CASSLVFRGSEKLFF,TGTGCCAGCAGCTTAGTCTTCAGGGGGTCGGAAAAACTGTTTTTT
once,-,TRBJ2-7,TRBV21-1,CASSKVVGTGASSYEQYF,-
few,-,TRBJ2-1,TRBV7-2,CASSWGATGTINEQFF,TGTGCCAGCAGCTGGGGGGCGACCGGGACTATTAATGAGCAGTTCTTC
once,TRBD2,TRBJ2-3,TRBV7-2,CASSGGDLRADTQYF,TGTGCCAGCAGCGGGGGGGATTTACGGGCAGATACGCAGTATTTT
-,TRBD2,TRBJ2-7,TRBV19,CASSISGGAGEQYF,TGTGCCAGTAGTATTAGCGGGGGGGCCGGCGAGCAGTACTTC
-,-,TRBJ1-1,TRBV12-3/TRBV12-4,CASRGIRNTEAFF,TGTGCCAGCAGGGGAATCAGGAACACTGAAGCTTTCTTT
-,-,TRBJ1-1,TRBV27,CASSSGPEAFF,TGTGCCAGCAGTTCAGGACCTGAAGCTTTCTTT
-,-,TRBJ2-3,TRBV2,CATIPGRGTDTQYF,TGTGCCACCATACCAGGGAGGGGGACAGATACGCAGTATTTT
-,TRBD1,TRBJ1-5,TRBV7-2,CASSSQGTGGDQPQHF,TGTGCCAGCAGCTCCCAAGGGACAGGGGGCGATCAGCCCCAGCATTTT
-,TRBD1,TRBJ1-1,TRBV18,CASSRGQGRYDTEAFF,TGTGCCAGCTCCCGAGGACAGGGGCGTTATGACACTGAAGCTTTCTTT
-,TRBD1,TRBJ1-4,TRBV2,CASRNAGTGREKLFF,TGTGCCAGCAGGAATGCCGGGACAGGGAGAGAAAAACTGTTTTTT
-,-,TRBJ1-4,TRBV7-9,CASRPTGIEKLFF,TGTGCCAGCAGGCCTACAGGGATTGAAAAACTGTTTTTT
-,-,TRBJ2-1,TRBV7-9,CASSLTQTVNEQFF,TGTGCCAGCAGCTTAACCCAGACTGTCAATGAGCAGTTCTTC
-,-,TRBJ2-1,TRBV7-8,CASSPLIRQDYNEQFF,TGTGCCAGCAGCCCCCTTATCCGACAGGATTACAATGAGCAGTTCTTC
-,TRBD1,TRBJ2-2,TRBV4-1,CASSANRGRNTGELFF,TGCGCCAGCAGCGCGAACAGGGGCCGGAACACCGGGGAGCTGTTTTTT
-,TRBD1,TRBJ2-1,TRBV2,CASKTPGQRYNEQFF,TGTGCCAGCAAAACACCGGGACAGAGATACAATGAGCAGTTCTTC
few,-,TRBJ2-7,TRBV21-1,CASSNQQGLFSYEQYF,TGTGCCAGCAGCAATCAACAGGGGTTATTCTCCTACGAGCAGTACTTC
-,-,TRBJ1-1,TRBV4-3,CASSQDFPGTEAFF,TGCGCCAGCAGCCAAGATTTTCCGGGTACTGAAGCTTTCTTT
-,-,TRBJ1-1,TRBV19,CASRDSYTEAFF,TGTGCCAGTAGAGACAGTTACACTGAAGCTTTCTTT
-,-,TRBJ2-5,TRBV6-2/TRBV6-3,CASSYSNKLATQYF,TGTGCCAGCAGTTACTCGAATAAATTGGCGACCCAGTACTTC
-,-,TRBJ1-1,TRBV18,CASSRTSGHNTEAFF,TGTGCCAGCTCTCGTACCTCGGGACATAACACTGAAGCTTTCTTT
-,TRBD1,TRBJ2-7,TRBV28,CASSLSDRGLGEQYF,TGTGCCAGCAGTCTATCAGACAGGGGGCTAGGCGAGCAGTACTTC
-,-,TRBJ1-4,TRBV3-1/TRBV3-2,CASSQDLGQSNEKLFF,TGTGCCAGCAGCCAAGATTTGGGGCAGTCTAATGAAAAACTGTTTTTT
-,-,TRBJ2-7,TRBV6-2/TRBV6-3,CASSPGPARYEQYF,TGTGCCAGCAGTCCCGGACCGGCCCGCTACGAGCAGTACTTC
-,TRBD1,TRBJ1-6,TRBV4-3,CASSQVRSQGARNSPLHF,TGCGCCAGCAGCCAAGTCCGTTCGCAGGGGGCTCGGAATTCACCCCTCCACTTT
-,-,TRBJ2-5,TRBV27,CASSPHLTGLQETQYF,TGTGCCAGCAGTCCACACCTTACAGGGCTTCAAGAGACCCAGTACTTC
-,-,TRBJ2-3,TRBV5-4,CASSFGSDTTQYF,TGTGCCAGCAGCTTCGGGAGCGACACGACGCAGTATTTT
few,-,TRBJ1-5,TRBV6-6,CASSYGQTNQPQHF,TGTGCCAGCAGTTACGGTCAGACCAATCAGCCCCAGCATTTT
-,-,TRBJ1-1,TRBV19,CASRPNRGADRTEAFF,TGTGCCAGTAGGCCGAACCGAGGGGCAGATCGCACTGAAGCTTTCTTT
-,-,TRBJ1-5,TRBV14,CASSQDGAASNQPQHF,TGTGCCAGCAGCCAAGATGGGGCAGCTAGCAATCAGCCCCAGCATTTT
-,-,TRBJ2-1,TRBV6-5,CASSRPYNEQFF,TGTGCCAGCAGCCGTCCATACAATGAGCAGTTCTTC
-,-,TRBJ2-3,TRBV19,CASSTGETDTQYF,TGTGCCAGTAGTACGGGGGAGACAGATACGCAGTATTTT
-,TRBD2,TRBJ2-7,TRBV5-1,CASSTRGGLEQYF,TGCGCCAGCAGCACCCGGGGGGGGCTCGAGCAGTACTTC
-,TRBD1,TRBJ1-5,TRBV4-1,CASSQDDRAGQPQHF,TGCGCCAGCAGCCAAGATGACAGGGCCGGCCAGCCCCAGCATTTT